This section outlines one T cell receptor (beta chain) sequence together with its context. The antigen remains unidentified. The assay used deep level. Original data processing: ImmunoSEQ gave junction-only sequences without quality scores, so filtering differed. Generated by immunoSEQ multiplex PCR, the TCRdb table keeps only in-frame clones and is missing some. The DNA gave D and trimming, while V, J and clone size come from that table. The sample records 470,000 or so clones, approximately 78% being singletons. The entry originates in a study of shared clonotypes between healthy human individuals. Whole-study results and caveats: Sequencing depth was expected to affect clonotype sharing among donors.

Germline V gene sequence: CDR1 LNHDA, CDR2 SQIVND (reference sequence). There are 13 residues in the CDR3. Between the trimmed V and J ends, which lost 7 bases and 2 bases, there was a span of 9 bases. The TCR comes from a woman aged 40 to 50 in good health. Some clones in this sample may be carry-over from other donors' samples. This chain uses TRBV19 with TRBJ1-5; a weak D match, TRBD1 (5 bases). Sequenced material: PBMCs. CDR3: CASTRDGNQPQHF. The CDR3 coding sequence is TGTGCCAGTACTAGGGACGGCAATCAGCCCCAGCATTTT. Based on the CDR3 plus reference TRBV19 and TRBJ1-5, the full variable domain is DGGITQSPKYLFRKEGQNVTLSCEQNLNHDAMYWYRQDPGQGLRLIYYSQIVNDFQKGDIAEGYSVSREKKESFPLTVTSAQKNPTAFYLCASTRDGNQPQHFGDGTRLSIL.